This record looks at one T cell receptor beta chain sequence and its context. Its antigen is unknown. No qualities accompany the bases; no much larger clone lies one base away. Single viable CD3+CD4+CD8-CD45RO+ cells were sorted as memory CD4+ T cells on a FACSAria II. CMV serostatus was determined using a Roche Elecsys assay that detects serum IgG against CMV pp150, pp28, p38 and p52. Once the samples were thawed, total CD4+ T cells were enriched through positive selection using CD4 magnetic microbeads. The samples came from a different study that was designed specifically to examine the CD4+ T cell memory repertoire. Peripheral blood mononuclear cells were isolated and cryopreserved according to standard operating procedures, and serum was stored at -80 degrees C. The staining relied on CD3-PerCP (BW264/56), CD4-APC (RPA-T4), CD45RO-PE (UCHT1) and CD8-Pacific Orange (3B5) antibodies, and Sytox blue was used to exclude non-viable cells.

V lost 5 bases and J lost 0 bases; the stretch between them is 8 bases long. The CDR3 measures 13 amino acids from cysteine to phenylalanine. Just the 39-base CDR3 DNA is kept, in frame starting at base 1. CDR1 and CDR2 are drawn from the germline V gene: SGHAT, FQNNGV. The sample originates from a study of memory CD4+ T cells and cytomegalovirus serostatus (dated by TCRdb to between 2017 and 2020). With regard to the full study: The cohort included around 35 healthy adults from Belgium, of whom 9 were CMV seropositive and approximately 25 were CMV seronegative. The study sequenced CD4+ memory TCRbeta repertoires of a Belgian cohort with known cytomegalovirus serostatus to replicate a published TCR-based CMV serostatus classifier.

What the study reported, not specific to this receptor: Only CD4+CD45RO+ memory cells were sequenced, in contrast to the original study, which included naive and memory CD4+ and CD8+ populations. The original-framework classifier achieved a median bootstrapped AUC of 0.95 with a 95% CI of 0.76-1.00 on the Belgian cohort. Of 164 previously reported CMV-associated TCRbeta sequences, 60 to 85 appeared in the CD4+ memory repertoires, each in one to five individuals. CMV serostatus prediction reached a median bootstrapped AUC of about 0.94 with the original framework and around 0.91 with a US-trained random forest. The results were read as suggesting that the CMV-associated TCR signature is, for the most part, present in the CD4+ memory repertoire.

The Quick-DNA Microprep Kit was used to extract genomic DNA from the sorted cells. TCRbeta DNA was amplified with the immunoSEQ hsTCRbeta kit following the manufacturer's protocol. An Illumina MiSeq instrument was used to sequence the TCRbeta libraries. On the authors' methods: Once out-of-frame sequences had been removed, millions of distinct TCRbeta sequences were left, which works out to an average of roughly 70,000 per individual. Two values were used to score each individual: the count of 164 previously reported CMV-associated TCRbeta sequences and the total count of productive distinct TCRbeta sequences. A beta-binomial model was reimplemented in Python, and scikit-learn random forests with default parameters were trained on data from the US cohort. Classifier performance on the Belgian cohort was summarized as median AUC with percentile confidence intervals over 10,000 bootstrap iterations. TCRdb took this table from immuneACCESS and kept in-frame rearrangements with V and J called. Such tables lack part of the clones; where checked against another copy, unresolved V genes explain under half of the gap, and the rest is unexplained. For V, J and clone size, that table is used; D and trimming come from the DNA. This sample gives about 59,000 clones in total; 80% to 85% of them show up just once. Roughly 1% of the sample lies in the top ten.

The sequenced material came from memory CD4+ T cells from blood. The sequence came from an adult in good health and CMV-seronegative. The chain is assembled from TRBV11-2 and TRBJ2-7; tentative D gene TRBD1, with 5 bases matching. CDR3 reads: CASSAGPSYEQYF. At the DNA level, the sequence is TGTGCCAGCAGCGCAGGGCCCTCCTACGAGCAGTACTTC.